The T cell receptor (beta chain) under discussion was sequenced for a study of blood T cell repertoires in COVID-19. As for the study in general: The United States, Italy and Spain were the sources of the acute and convalescent COVID-19 samples. From T cells, B-cell-depleted T cells, or PBMCs came the material, which was cDNA or gDNA.

Per the study methods: The authors estimated nucleated cell counts from reference gene primer amplification. Profiled with immunoSEQ multiplex PCR; TCRdb holds only in-frame clones, not every one. V and J calls plus clone size are reproduced from that table; the DNA served to infer D and trimming. The sample has tens of thousands of clones; roughly four fifths are singletons. The CDR3 runs to 13 residues. Trimming cost V 2 bases and J 5 bases, with 10 bases left between them. CDR1 and CDR2 from the germline V gene are SGHRS and YFSETQ. The V and J genes are TRBV5-1 and TRBJ1-1, with D possibly TRBD1 on 6 matching bases. This TCR came from a human donor in a cohort sampled during active COVID-19. The specimen was peripheral blood. The CDR3: CASSFGTNTEAFF. CDR3 in DNA: TGCGCCAGCAGCTTCGGGACAAATACTGAAGCTTTCTTT.